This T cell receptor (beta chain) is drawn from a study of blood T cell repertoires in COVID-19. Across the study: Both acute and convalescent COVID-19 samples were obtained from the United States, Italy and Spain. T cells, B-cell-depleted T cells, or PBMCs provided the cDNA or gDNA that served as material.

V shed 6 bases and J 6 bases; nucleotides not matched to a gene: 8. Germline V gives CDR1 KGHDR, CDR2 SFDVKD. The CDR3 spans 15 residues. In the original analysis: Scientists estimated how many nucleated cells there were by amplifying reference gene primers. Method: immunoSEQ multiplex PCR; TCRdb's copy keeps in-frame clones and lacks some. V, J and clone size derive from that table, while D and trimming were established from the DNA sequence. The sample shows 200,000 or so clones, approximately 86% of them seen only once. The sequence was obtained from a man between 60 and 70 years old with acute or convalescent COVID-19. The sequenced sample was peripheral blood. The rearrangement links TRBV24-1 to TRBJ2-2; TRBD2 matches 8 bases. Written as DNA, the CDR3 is TGTGCCACCAGTAGTCGGGGGGGCCGTTCCGGGGAGCTGTTTTTT. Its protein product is CATSSRGGRSGELFF.